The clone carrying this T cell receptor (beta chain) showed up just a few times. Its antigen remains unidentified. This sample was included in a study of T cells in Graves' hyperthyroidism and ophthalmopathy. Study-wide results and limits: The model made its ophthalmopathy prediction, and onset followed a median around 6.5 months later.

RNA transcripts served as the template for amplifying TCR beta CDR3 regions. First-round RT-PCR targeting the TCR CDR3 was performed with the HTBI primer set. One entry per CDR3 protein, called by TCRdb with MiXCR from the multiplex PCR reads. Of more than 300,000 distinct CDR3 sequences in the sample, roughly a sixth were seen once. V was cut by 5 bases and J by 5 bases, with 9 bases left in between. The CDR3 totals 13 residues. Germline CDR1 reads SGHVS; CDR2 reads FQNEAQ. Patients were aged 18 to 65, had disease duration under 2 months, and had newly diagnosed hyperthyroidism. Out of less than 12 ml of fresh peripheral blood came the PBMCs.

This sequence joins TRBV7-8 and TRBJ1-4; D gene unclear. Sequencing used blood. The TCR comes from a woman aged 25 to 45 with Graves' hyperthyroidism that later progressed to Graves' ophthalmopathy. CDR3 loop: CASSRGPNEKLFF. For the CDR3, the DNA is TGTGCCAGCAGCCGAGGCCCAAATGAAAAACTGTTTTTT. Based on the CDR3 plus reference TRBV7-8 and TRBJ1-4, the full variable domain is GAGVSQSPRYKVAKRGQDVALRCDPISGHVSLFWYQQALGQGPEFLTYFQNEAQLDKSGLPSDRFFAERPEGSVSTLKIQRTQQEDSAVYLCASSRGPNEKLFFGSGTQLSVL.